What follows describes a single T cell receptor (beta chain). What antigen it recognizes has not been identified. No base qualities exist here, and no much larger clone lies one base off it. This sample was included in a study of T cells in Graves' hyperthyroidism and ophthalmopathy (dated by TCRdb to between 2018 and 2021). Notes on the research overall: Peripheral blood samples were taken at the time of initial diagnosis, prior to any treatment. To identify distinguishing TCR V-J signatures, a discovery cohort of around 100 patients was used, comprising 43 with Graves' ophthalmopathy and under 60 with stable Graves' hyperthyroidism. Prospective prediction of ophthalmopathy was tested in an independent validation cohort of fewer than 20 hyperthyroidism patients and 15 to 17 patients who later progressed to ophthalmopathy. For training and testing, the 110 or so patients in the discovery cohort were randomly divided in a 7:3 ratio. The study also compared thyroid tissue and blood T-cell repertoires from five or six Graves' hyperthyroidism patients. Following sampling, methimazole starting at 30 mg daily was given to hyperthyroidism patients, and high-dose intravenous methylprednisolone was given to ophthalmopathy patients. The paper describes TCR Vbeta CDR3 sequencing of more than 120 peripheral blood samples, made up of 43 ophthalmopathy patients, roughly 75 hyperthyroidism patients and roughly 17 progressor patients.

Stable Graves' hyperthyroidism was defined as the absence of progression to ophthalmopathy over 18 months of follow-up. Hyperthyroidism patients were aged 18 to 65 years and newly diagnosed, with disease duration of less than 2 months. Exclusion was applied to patients with uncontrolled infections, other autoimmune diseases, pregnancy or lactation. Diagnoses were established on the basis of clinical symptoms, serum thyroxine and TRAb, thyroid ultrasound, and orbital computed tomography. PBMCs were isolated from about 10 ml of fresh peripheral blood by Ficoll-Paque density gradient centrifugation. Total RNA was extracted using Trizol reagent, and RNA quality was assessed on an Agilent 2100 Bioanalyzer. Via the germline V gene, CDR1 is MGHDK and CDR2 SYGVNS. The trim is 1 base for V and 1 base for J, with a gap of 12 bases between the germline ends. Taken from cysteine to phenylalanine, the CDR3 has 16 residues. Only CDR3 DNA is held: 48 bases, read in frame from base 1.

Paper-wide results and their limitations: Sample size was not statistically predetermined, and blinding of investigators to group allocation was not performed. Ophthalmopathy was separated from stable hyperthyroidism by a 13 V-J signature model, with 85% to 90% sensitivity and about 81% specificity obtained in cross-validation and 80%/75% obtained in testing. Most expanded thyroid clonotypes (frequency above 0.001) were also found in blood, which suggests that blood repertoires may mirror thyroid immune responses. In validation, the model predicted progression to ophthalmopathy a median of approximately 6.3 months before onset, with approximately 68% sensitivity and 72.22% specificity.

The TCR beta CDR3 regions were amplified from RNA transcripts. For the first round of RT-PCR on the TCR CDR3, the HTBI primer set was used together with the Qiagen OneStep RT-PCR kit. Libraries were constructed in a second round of multiplex PCR, after which size selection and purification were carried out. Paired-end sequencing of the libraries was performed with 100 bp reads on an Illumina HiSeq2000. The study's own analysis went as follows. SOAPnuke was used to process the raw data, with reads discarded if the reads contained adapters or uncalled bases, had a mean Phred below 15, or lacked an exact constant-primer or identifier match. High-quality paired reads were merged with COPE v1.2.5, and unique nucleotide sequences were defined as clonotypes. MiTCR v1.1 was used to align clonotypes to the IMGT TRBV, TRBD and TRBJ reference segments. Analysis was restricted to V-J combinations with a frequency above 0.0001, which covered roughly 99% of repertoires. A TCS score was defined as the ratio between F50 (clonal expansion) and ExV (chaos), using BLOSUM62-based TCRdist between CDR3 peptides within each V-J. Welch's t-statistics and random forest reduced 450 to 600 V-J features to 13, which were used in a naive Bayes classifier (R e1071). The public reads were reprocessed in TCRdb via fastp at Q25 and MiXCR, keeping in-frame beta chains. Rows with one shared CDR3 protein collapse into an entry with the most common genes and DNA. TCRdb's processing, not the study's, gives the V and J calls here. The sample has 460,000 or so distinct CDR3 sequences on record, around 14% of them singletons. Around 17% of the sample goes to the ten largest clones.

The sequenced material came from blood. The rearranged segments are TRBV25-1 and TRBJ2-3; a tentative D call is TRBD2 (5 bases match). The TCR was taken from a woman younger than 30 with Graves' hyperthyroidism. DNA sequence: TGTGCCAGCAGTGAATCGTACGGAGGTGGCACAGATACGCAGTATTTT. Its translation reads: CASSESYGGGTDTQYF.